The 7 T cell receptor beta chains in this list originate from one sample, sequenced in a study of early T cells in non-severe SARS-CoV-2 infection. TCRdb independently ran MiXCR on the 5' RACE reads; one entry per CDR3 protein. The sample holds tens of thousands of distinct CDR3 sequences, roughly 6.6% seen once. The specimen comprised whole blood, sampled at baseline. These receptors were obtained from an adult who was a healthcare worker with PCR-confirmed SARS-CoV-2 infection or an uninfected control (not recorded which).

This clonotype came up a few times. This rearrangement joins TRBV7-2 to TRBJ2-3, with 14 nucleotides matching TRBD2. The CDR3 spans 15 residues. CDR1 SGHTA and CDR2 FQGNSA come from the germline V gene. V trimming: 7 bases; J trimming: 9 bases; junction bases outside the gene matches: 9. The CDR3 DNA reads TGTGCCAGCACCCCGACTAGCGGGGGGGCGGGCACGCAGTATTTT. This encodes CASTPTSGGAGTQYF.

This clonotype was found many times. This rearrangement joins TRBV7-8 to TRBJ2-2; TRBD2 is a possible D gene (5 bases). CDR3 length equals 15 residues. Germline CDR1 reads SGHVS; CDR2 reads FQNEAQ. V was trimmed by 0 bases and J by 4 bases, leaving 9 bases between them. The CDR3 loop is CASSLAPGSTGELFF. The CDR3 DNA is TGTGCCAGCAGCTTAGCGCCGGGGTCCACCGGGGAGCTGTTTTTT. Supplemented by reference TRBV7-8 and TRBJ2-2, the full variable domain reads GAGVSQSPRYKVAKRGQDVALRCDPISGHVSLFWYQQALGQGPEFLTYFQNEAQLDKSGLPSDRFFAERPEGSVSTLKIQRTQQEDSAVYLCASSLAPGSTGELFFGEGSRLTVL.

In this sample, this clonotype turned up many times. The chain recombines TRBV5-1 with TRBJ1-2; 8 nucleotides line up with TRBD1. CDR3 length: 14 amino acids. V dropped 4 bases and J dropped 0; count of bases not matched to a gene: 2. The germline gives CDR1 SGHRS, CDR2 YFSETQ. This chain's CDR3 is CASSEQGANYGYTF. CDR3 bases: TGCGCCAGCAGCGAACAGGGGGCTAACTATGGCTACACCTTC. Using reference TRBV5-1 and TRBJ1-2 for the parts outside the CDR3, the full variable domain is KAGVTQTPRYLIKTRGQQVTLSCSPISGHRSVSWYQQTPGQGLQFLFEYFSETQRNKGNFPGRFSGRQFSNSRSEMNVSTLELGDSALYLCASSEQGANYGYTFGSGTRLTVV.

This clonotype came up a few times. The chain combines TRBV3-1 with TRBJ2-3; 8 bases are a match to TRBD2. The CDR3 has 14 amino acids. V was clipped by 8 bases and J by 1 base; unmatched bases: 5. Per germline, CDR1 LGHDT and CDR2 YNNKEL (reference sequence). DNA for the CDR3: TGTGCCAGCGCCGGGGGGGCTGGCACAGATACGCAGTATTTT. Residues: CASAGGAGTDTQYF.

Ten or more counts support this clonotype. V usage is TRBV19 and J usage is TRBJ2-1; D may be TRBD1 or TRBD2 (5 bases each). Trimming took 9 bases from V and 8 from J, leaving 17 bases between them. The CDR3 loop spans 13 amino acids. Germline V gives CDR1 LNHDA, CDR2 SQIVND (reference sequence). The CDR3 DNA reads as TGTGCCAGCCAGGACGGGGCGGTCGATGAGCAGTTCTTC. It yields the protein CASQDGAVDEQFF.

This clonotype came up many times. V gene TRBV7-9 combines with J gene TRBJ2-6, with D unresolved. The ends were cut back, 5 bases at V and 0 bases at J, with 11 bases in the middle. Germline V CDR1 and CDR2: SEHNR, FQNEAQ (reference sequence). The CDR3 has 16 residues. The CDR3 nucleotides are TGTGCCAGCAGCCCCCGCGGAGCCTCTGGGGCCAACGTCCTGACTTTC. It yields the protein CASSPRGASGANVLTF.

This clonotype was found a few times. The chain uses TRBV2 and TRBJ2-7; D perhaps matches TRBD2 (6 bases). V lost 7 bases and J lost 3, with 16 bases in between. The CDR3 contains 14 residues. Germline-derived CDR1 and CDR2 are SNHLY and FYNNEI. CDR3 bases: TGTGCCAGCATCTCCGACGGGACTTTCTACGAGCAGTACTTC. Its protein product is CASISDGTFYEQYF.